The 21 T cell receptor beta chains reported below all come from one sample, sequenced in a study of blood T cells in healthy people across ages. Then a second PCR, running about 7 to 11 cycles, was carried out with a sample-barcoded 5' primer and a J-beta primer mix. TCRdb fed the 5' RACE reads into MiXCR, producing one record per CDR3 protein. The sample holds 550,000 to 800,000 distinct CDR3 sequences, about 21% seen once. Sequencing input: blood. Receptor source: a man between 65 and 79 years old in good health.

The table lists this clonotype with a few counts. CDR3: CASSLGPQTRNEQFF. CDR3 coding DNA: TGTGCCAGCAGCTTAGGACCACAGACCCGCAATGAGCAGTTCTTC. V usage is TRBV7-2 and J usage is TRBJ2-1; D not certain. Trimming took 1 base from V and 6 from J, leaving 13 bases between them. Germline V gene lookup returns CDR1 SGHTA and CDR2 FQGNSA. The CDR3 consists of 15 residues. The full variable domain, in which reference TRBV7-2 and TRBJ2-1 provide the parts outside the CDR3, is GAGVSQSPSNKVTEKGKDVELRCDPISGHTALYWYRQSLGQGLEFLIYFQGNSAPDKSGLPSDRFSAERTGGSVSTLTIQRTQQEDSAVYLCASSLGPQTRNEQFFGPGTRLTVL.

This clonotype was counted between two and nine times. The gene calls are TRBV4-3 and TRBJ2-5; TRBD2 matches 7 bases. Judging by the DNA end, TRBJ2-1 fits better; the J call may be wrong. From germline, CDR1 is LGHNA and CDR2 YSLEER. This CDR3 comprises 14 residues. This CDR3 reads CASSHRDYVDEQFF. The DNA for the CDR3 is TGCGCCAGCAGCCATCGGGACTATGTGGATGAGCAGTTCTTC.

This chain uses TRBV5-6 with TRBJ1-6; D ambiguous. Trimming removed 0 bases from V and 8 bases from J, with 6 bases in between. CDR1 and CDR2 (germline): SGHDT, YYEEEE. The CDR3 extends over 13 amino acids. The CDR3 DNA reads as TGTGCCAGCAGCTTGGTAAGGGATTCACCCCTCCACTTT. Translation gives CASSLVRDSPLHF.

Regarding this clonotype: This may come from a read error, since a much larger clone is one base off. The chain joins TRBV6-5 to TRBJ2-1, with D possibly being TRBD2 (6 bases). The CDR3 is made up of 14 amino acids. V gave up 6 bases and J gave up 0 bases, with 9 bases separating them. The germline V gene has CDR1 MNHEY and CDR2 SVGAGI. CDR3 coding DNA: TGTGCCAGCAGAGACGGGAGCTCCTACAATGAGCAGTTCTTC. Translation gives CASRDGSSYNEQFF.

This sequence joins TRBV20-1 and TRBJ2-2, with D unresolved. The CDR3 has 15 amino acids. Trimming removed 0 bases from V and 3 bases from J, with 11 bases in between. CDR1 and CDR2 (germline): DFQATT, SNEGSKA (reference sequence). CDR3 amino acids: CSARDEGWDTGELFF. CDR3 DNA sequence: TGCAGTGCTAGAGATGAAGGGTGGGACACCGGGGAGCTGTTTTTT.

The genes are TRBV12-3 or TRBV12-4 and TRBJ1-5; tentatively, D is TRBD1 (5 bases). The ends were cut back, 1 base at V and 10 bases at J, with 11 bases in the middle. This CDR3 has 13 residues. CDR3 DNA: TGTGCCAGCAGTTTAGACGGGGCCAGCCCCCAGCATTTT. Its protein is CASSLDGASPQHF.

This clonotype was counted a few times. The chain uses TRBV7-3 and TRBJ2-2; TRBD2 matches 9 bases. Germline V gene sequence: CDR1 SGHTA, CDR2 FQGTGA. Trimming at V came to 2 bases and at J to 7 bases, leaving 5 bases not matched to a gene. CDR3 length: 15 amino acids. The CDR3: CASSLAGGDGGELFF. DNA of the CDR3: TGTGCCAGCAGCTTAGCGGGAGGGGATGGCGGGGAGCTGTTTTTT.

This clonotype came up a few times. The J gene is TRBJ2-5, the V gene TRBV28; TRBD2 agrees at 7 bases. Germline V CDR1 and CDR2: MDHEN, SYDVKM. CDR3 size: 17 residues. V shed 2 bases and J 5 bases; nucleotides not matched to a gene: 14. The CDR3, as DNA: TGTGCCAGCAGTTTACCCCCGGCTAGCGGAGTCGGGGAGACCCAGTACTTC. Translating it yields CASSLPPASGVGETQYF.

This clonotype was detected only once. This rearrangement joins TRBV4-1 to TRBJ2-2; tentatively, D is TRBD2 (5 bases). The CDR3 contains 14 residues. Germline loops: CDR1 MGHRA, CDR2 YSYEKL. V lost 3 bases and J lost 7, with 12 bases in between. CDR3 in amino acids: CASSHYLADGELFF. The CDR3 DNA sequence: TGCGCCAGCAGCCATTATCTAGCTGACGGGGAGCTGTTTTTT.

The chain uses TRBV5-1 and TRBJ2-5, with D maybe TRBD1 (5 bases). The CDR3 is 14 residues long. The ends were cut back, 4 bases at V and 4 bases at J, with 14 bases in the middle. Germline V lookup: CDR1 SGHRS, CDR2 YFSETQ. Here the CDR3 reads CASSGDSLRETQYF. The CDR3 DNA follows: TGCGCCAGCAGCGGCGACAGTCTACGAGAGACCCAGTACTTC.

The rearrangement links TRBV20-1 to TRBJ1-2; a possible D gene is TRBD1 (5 bases). The CDR3 spans 12 residues. Trimming shortened V by 3 bases and J by 2 bases, and 7 bases separated the two germline ends. The germline CDR1 and CDR2 sequences are DFQATT and SNEGSKA (reference sequence). CDR3 protein: CSASSGNYGYTF. DNA for the CDR3: TGCAGTGCTAGTTCAGGGAACTATGGCTACACCTTC.

The chain is built from TRBV28 and TRBJ2-5; no definite D call. The J call may be in error: the DNA end matches TRBJ2-1 better. The CDR3 sequence is 13 residues long. Germline assignment: CDR1 MDHEN and CDR2 SYDVKM. CDR3 in amino acids: CASSPSWLNEQFF. In DNA, the CDR3 is TGTGCCAGCAGTCCCTCTTGGTTGAATGAGCAGTTCTTC.

The table lists this clonotype with a count of one. The V call is TRBV9, the J call TRBJ2-1; D not resolved. The germline CDR1 and CDR2 sequences are SGDLS and YYNGEE. Between the trimmed V and J ends, which lost 4 bases and 0 bases, there was a span of 14 bases. This CDR3 has 16 amino acids. The CDR3: CASSLRQSSSYNEQFF. In DNA, the CDR3 is TGTGCCAGCAGCCTAAGGCAGAGTAGCTCCTACAATGAGCAGTTCTTC. Full variable domain (rest looked up from reference TRBV9 and TRBJ2-1): DSGVTQTPKHLITATGQRVTLRCSPRSGDLSVYWYQQSLDQGLQFLIQYYNGEERAKGNILERFSAQQFPDLHSELNLSSLELGDSALYFCASSLRQSSSYNEQFFGPGTRLTVL.

J is TRBJ2-7 and V is TRBV3-1; 10 positions match TRBD2. Germline CDR1 LGHDT, CDR2 YNNKEL (reference sequence). The CDR3 spans 15 residues. The V gene end was trimmed by 8 bases and the J gene end by 5 bases; junction bases not matched to a gene: 12. The CDR3 loop reads CASSKWSGRANEQYF. CDR3 in DNA: TGTGCCAGCTCCAAGTGGAGCGGGAGGGCTAACGAGCAGTACTTC.

This chain joins TRBV27 and TRBJ2-2; D not resolved. Germline V gives CDR1 MNHEY, CDR2 SMNVEV (reference sequence). V lost 8 bases to trimming and J lost 6 bases, with 13 bases between them. The CDR3 has 13 residues. The CDR3 sequence: CASHSRAAGELFF. The CDR3 coding sequence is TGTGCCAGCCACAGTAGGGCTGCCGGGGAGCTGTTTTTT.

In its sample, this clonotype was seen a few times. The chain carries TRBV6-1 and TRBJ2-4, with D hard to call. V was cut by 7 bases and J by 3 bases, with 19 bases left in between. This CDR3 region has 16 residues. Germline V CDR1 and CDR2: MNHNS, SASEGT. The CDR3 reads CASNEVAQLGKNIQYF. CDR3 bases: TGTGCCAGCAACGAGGTAGCCCAGCTAGGCAAAAACATTCAGTACTTC.

The J gene is TRBJ2-5, the V gene TRBV7-8, with 9 bases fitting TRBD1. There are 17 residues in the CDR3. Trimming took 5 bases from V and 4 from J; bases not matched to a gene: 14. Germline CDR1 is SGHVS and CDR2 is FQNEAQ. The CDR3 here is CASSVNEGQGLRETQYF. The CDR3 nucleotides are TGTGCCAGCAGCGTAAACGAGGGACAGGGCTTGCGAGAGACCCAGTACTTC.

The chain links TRBV3-1 to TRBJ2-5, with TRBD1 identical over 10 bases. The DNA end favors TRBJ2-7, so the J call may be wrong. Germline V CDR1 and CDR2: LGHDT, YNNKEL (reference sequence). The CDR3 runs to 14 residues. The CDR3 DNA sequence: TGTGCCAGCAGCCTAGGGACAGGGGTAAACGAGCAGTACTTC. Protein: CASSLGTGVNEQYF.

This clonotype was seen a handful of times. The chain has TRBV3-1 and TRBJ2-5; 8 positions agree with TRBD2. The last part of the DNA fits TRBJ2-1 better; the J call may be wrong. CDR1 and CDR2 from the germline V gene are LGHDT and YNNKEL (reference sequence). The CDR3 has 14 amino acids. This CDR3 reads CASSHQTAGDEQFF. The CDR3, as DNA: TGTGCCAGCAGCCATCAAACAGCGGGGGATGAGCAGTTCTTC.

J is TRBJ2-3 and V is TRBV9; no reliable D call. Germline V CDR1 and CDR2: SGDLS, YYNGEE. This CDR3 has 14 residues. Trimming shortened V by 4 bases and J by 6 bases, and 15 bases separated the two germline ends. The CDR3 DNA reads TGTGCCAGCAGCTTCGGACCTACGGAGGATACGCAGTATTTT. Translating it yields CASSFGPTEDTQYF.

This chain uses TRBV20-1 with TRBJ2-3; D not resolved. This CDR3 has 14 residues. Germline lookup yields CDR1 DFQATT and CDR2 SNEGSKA (reference sequence). The ends were cut back, 0 bases at V and 4 bases at J, with 11 bases in the middle. The CDR3 sequence is CSARDPYGADTQYF. In DNA, the CDR3 is TGCAGTGCTAGAGATCCCTATGGTGCAGATACGCAGTATTTT.